This T cell receptor beta chain is drawn from a study of PD-1 blockade in classical Hodgkin lymphoma. Study-level findings and limits: The study found that TCR diversity rose significantly by C4D1 in CD4+ but not CD8+ cells.

Sample time point: cycle 4 day 1 (C4D1), after more than five weeks of nivolumab. All the patients suffered relapse after autologous stem cell transplantation, and brentuximab vedotin exposure differed. Each best response was a complete response, a partial response or progressive disease. In its sample, this clone was seen once. The antigen remains unidentified. The CDR3 runs 17 residues. Using immunoSEQ multiplex PCR, the repertoire was profiled, and TCRdb retains in-frame clones only, with some absent. Of roughly 50,000 clones in the sample, around 90% were seen once. This sequence was found in a human donor with classical Hodgkin lymphoma. Material: peripheral blood mononuclear cells (PBMCs), obtained before the fourth cycle of nivolumab. This chain joins TRBV21-1 and TRBJ2-2. TRBV21-1 is a pseudogene segment. The DNA of the CDR3 is TGTGCCAGCAGCAAAGAGGGGGGCAGGGAAGGAACCGGGGAGCTGTTTTTT. It is translated as CASSKEGGREGTGELFF.